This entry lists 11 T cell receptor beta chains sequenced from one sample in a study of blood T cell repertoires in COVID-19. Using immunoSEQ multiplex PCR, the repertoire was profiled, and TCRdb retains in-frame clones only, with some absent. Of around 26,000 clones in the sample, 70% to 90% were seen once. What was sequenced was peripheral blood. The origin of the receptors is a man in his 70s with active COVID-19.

The CDR3: CASSFSNEQFF. The CDR3 coding sequence is TGTGCCAGCAGTTTTTCAAATGAGCAGTTCTTC. The rearrangement joins TRBV27 to TRBJ2-1; D uncertain. Germline-derived CDR1 and CDR2 are MNHEY and SMNVEV (reference sequence). This CDR3 spans 11 amino acids. The V gene lost 3 bases and the J gene lost 7 bases, with 4 bases spanning the gap.

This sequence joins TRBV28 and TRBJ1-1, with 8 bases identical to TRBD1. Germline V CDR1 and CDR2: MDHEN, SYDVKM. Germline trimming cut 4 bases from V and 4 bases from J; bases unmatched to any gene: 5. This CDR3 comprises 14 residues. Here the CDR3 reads CASSSVGQGTEAFF. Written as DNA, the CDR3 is TGTGCCAGCAGTTCCGTCGGACAGGGCACTGAAGCTTTCTTT.

CDR3 loop: CASSEPDRADTEAFF. The DNA of the CDR3 is TGTGCCAGCAGTGAACCGGACAGGGCAGACACTGAAGCTTTCTTT. This rearrangement joins TRBV2 to TRBJ1-1, with TRBD1 matching 8 bases. The V gene end was trimmed by 2 bases and the J gene end by 3 bases; junction bases not matched to a gene: 5. There are 15 residues in the CDR3. The germline V gene has CDR1 SNHLY and CDR2 FYNNEI. Complete variable domain (other parts from reference TRBV2 and TRBJ1-1): EPEVTQTPSHQVTQMGQEVILRCVPISNHLYFYWYRQILGQKVEFLVSFYNNEISEKSEIFDDQFSVERPDGSNFTLKIRSTKLEDSAMYFCASSEPDRADTEAFFGQGTRLTVV.

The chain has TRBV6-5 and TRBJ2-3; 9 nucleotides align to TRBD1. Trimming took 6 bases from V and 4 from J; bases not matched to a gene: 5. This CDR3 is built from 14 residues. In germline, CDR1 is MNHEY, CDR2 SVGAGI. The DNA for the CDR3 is TGTGCCAGCAGCACAGGGGGCAGATCAGATACGCAGTATTTT. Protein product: CASSTGGRSDTQYF.

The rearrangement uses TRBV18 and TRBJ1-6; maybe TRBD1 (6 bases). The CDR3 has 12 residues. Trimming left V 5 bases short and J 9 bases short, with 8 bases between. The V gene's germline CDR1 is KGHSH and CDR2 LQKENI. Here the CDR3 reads CASSGGSSPLHF. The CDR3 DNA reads TGTGCCAGCTCAGGGGGCAGTTCACCCCTCCACTTT.

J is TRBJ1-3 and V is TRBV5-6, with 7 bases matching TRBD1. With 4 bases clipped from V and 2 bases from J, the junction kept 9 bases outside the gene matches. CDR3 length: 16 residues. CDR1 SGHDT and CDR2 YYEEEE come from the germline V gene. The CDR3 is CASSTRQGSPGNTIYF. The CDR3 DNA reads TGTGCCAGCAGCACCCGACAGGGTTCACCTGGAAACACCATATATTTT.

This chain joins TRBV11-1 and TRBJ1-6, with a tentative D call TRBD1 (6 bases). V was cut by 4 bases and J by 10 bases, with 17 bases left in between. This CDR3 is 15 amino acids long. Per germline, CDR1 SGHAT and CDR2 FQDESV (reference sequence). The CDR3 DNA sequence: TGTGCCAGCAGCTACACCGGGACAACAACCTCACCCCTCCACTTT. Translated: CASSYTGTTTSPLHF. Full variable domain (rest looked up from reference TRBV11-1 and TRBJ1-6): EAEVAQSPRYKITEKSQAVAFWCDPISGHATLYWYRQILGQGPELLVQFQDESVVDDSQLPKDRFSAERLKGVDSTLKIQPAELGDSAMYLCASSYTGTTTSPLHFGNGTRLTVT.

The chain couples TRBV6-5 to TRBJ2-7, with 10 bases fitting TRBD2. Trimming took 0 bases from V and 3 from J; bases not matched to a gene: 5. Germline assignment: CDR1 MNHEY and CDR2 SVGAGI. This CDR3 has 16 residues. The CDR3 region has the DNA TGTGCCAGCAGTTACTCGGAGCTAGCGGGGGACTACGAGCAGTACTTC. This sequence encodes CASSYSELAGDYEQYF.

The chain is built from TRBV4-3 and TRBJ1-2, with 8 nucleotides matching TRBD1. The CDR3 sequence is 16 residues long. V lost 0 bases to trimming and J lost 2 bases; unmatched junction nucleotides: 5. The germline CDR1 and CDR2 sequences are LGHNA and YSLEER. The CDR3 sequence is CASSQDMTGENYGYTF. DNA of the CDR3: TGCGCCAGCAGCCAAGATATGACAGGGGAAAACTATGGCTACACCTTC.

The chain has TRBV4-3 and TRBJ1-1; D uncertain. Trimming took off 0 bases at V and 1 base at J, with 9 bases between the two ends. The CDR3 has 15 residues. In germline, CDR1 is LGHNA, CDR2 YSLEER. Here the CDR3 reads CASSQDLWQNTEAFF. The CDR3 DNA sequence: TGCGCCAGCAGCCAAGACTTGTGGCAGAACACTGAAGCTTTCTTT.

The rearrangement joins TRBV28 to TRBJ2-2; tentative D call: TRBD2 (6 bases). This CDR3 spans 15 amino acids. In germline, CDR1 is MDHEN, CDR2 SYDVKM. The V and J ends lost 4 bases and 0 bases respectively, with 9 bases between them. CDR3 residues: CASSSPGANTGELFF. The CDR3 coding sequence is TGTGCCAGCAGTTCCCCGGGGGCGAACACCGGGGAGCTGTTTTTT.